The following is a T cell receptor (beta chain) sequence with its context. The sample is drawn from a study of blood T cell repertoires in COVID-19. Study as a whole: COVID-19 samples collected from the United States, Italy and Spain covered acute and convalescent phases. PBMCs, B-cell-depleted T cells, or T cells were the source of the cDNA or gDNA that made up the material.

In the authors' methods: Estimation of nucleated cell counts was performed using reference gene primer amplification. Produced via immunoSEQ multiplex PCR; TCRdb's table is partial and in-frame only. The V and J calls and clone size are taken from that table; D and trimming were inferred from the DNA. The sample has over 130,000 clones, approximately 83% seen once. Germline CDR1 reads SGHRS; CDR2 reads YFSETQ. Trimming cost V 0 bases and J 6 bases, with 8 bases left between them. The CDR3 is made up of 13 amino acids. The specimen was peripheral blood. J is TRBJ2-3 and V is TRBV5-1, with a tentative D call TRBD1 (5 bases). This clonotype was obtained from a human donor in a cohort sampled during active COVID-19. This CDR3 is CASSLDDSDTQYF. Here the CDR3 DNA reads TGCGCCAGCAGCTTGGACGACAGCGATACGCAGTATTTT.